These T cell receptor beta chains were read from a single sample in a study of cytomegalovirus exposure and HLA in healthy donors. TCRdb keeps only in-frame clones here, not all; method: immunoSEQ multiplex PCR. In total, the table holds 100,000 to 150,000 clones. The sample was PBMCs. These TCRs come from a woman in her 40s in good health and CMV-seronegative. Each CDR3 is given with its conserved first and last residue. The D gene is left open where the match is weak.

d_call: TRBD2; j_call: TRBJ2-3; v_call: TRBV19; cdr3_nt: TGTGCCAGTAGTAAACTAGCGGGGGCCCGGACAGATACGCAGTATTTT; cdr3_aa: CASSKLAGARTDTQYF
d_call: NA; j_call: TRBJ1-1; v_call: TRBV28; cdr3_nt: TGTGCCAGCAGCCCACTGAACAGCGGCCCTGAAGCTTTCTTT; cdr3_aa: CASSPLNSGPEAFF
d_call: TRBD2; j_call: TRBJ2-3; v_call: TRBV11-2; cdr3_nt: TGTGCCAGCAGCTTACTTGGGACTAGCGGCAGCACAGATACGCAGTATTTT; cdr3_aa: CASSLLGTSGSTDTQYF
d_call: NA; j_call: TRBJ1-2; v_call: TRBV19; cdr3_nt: TGTGCCAGTAGTATCAGAGCGATTAACTATGGCTACACCTTC; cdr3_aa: CASSIRAINYGYTF
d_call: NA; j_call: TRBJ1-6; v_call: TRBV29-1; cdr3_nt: TGCAGCGTCGGGGAGGGAACGGATTCACCCCTCCACTTT; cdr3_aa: CSVGEGTDSPLHF
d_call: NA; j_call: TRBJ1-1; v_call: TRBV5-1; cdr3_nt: TGCGCCAGCAGCTCTCAGGGGCCGGCTGAAGCTTTCTTT; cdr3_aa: CASSSQGPAEAFF
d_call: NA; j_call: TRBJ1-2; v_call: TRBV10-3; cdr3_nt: TGTGCCATCAGTGAGACGGAGGGCTACACCTTC; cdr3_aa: CAISETEGYTF
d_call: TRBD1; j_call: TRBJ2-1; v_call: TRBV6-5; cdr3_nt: TGTGCCAGCAGTTACTCTGACAGGGGCATGGTCAATGAGCAGTTCTTC; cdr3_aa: CASSYSDRGMVNEQFF
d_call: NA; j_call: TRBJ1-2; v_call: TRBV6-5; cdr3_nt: TGTGCCAGCAGCGCTAGATGGACAGCGAACTATGGCTACACCTTC; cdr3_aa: CASSARWTANYGYTF
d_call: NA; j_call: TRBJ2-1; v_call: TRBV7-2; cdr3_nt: TGTGCCAGCAGTTCCCAGGGTCGGAATGAGCAGTTCTTC; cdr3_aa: CASSSQGRNEQFF
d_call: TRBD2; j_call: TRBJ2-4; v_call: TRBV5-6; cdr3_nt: TGTGCCAGCAGCTTGATGGTAGCGGGGGCCCTAGCCAAAAACATTCAGTACTTC; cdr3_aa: CASSLMVAGALAKNIQYF
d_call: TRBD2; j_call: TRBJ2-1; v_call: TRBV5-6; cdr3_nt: TGTGCCAGCAGCTCCGGTAGCGGGGGGCTTTCCAATGAGCAGTTCTTC; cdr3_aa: CASSSGSGGLSNEQFF
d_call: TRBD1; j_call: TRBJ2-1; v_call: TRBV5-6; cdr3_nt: TGTGCCAGCAGCTTGATCGGGACAGGGTGGGACAATGAGCAGTTCTTC; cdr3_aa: CASSLIGTGWDNEQFF
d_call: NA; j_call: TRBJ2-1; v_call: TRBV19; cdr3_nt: TGTGCCAGTAGTATATTAGACAGCGAGCAGTTCTTC; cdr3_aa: CASSILDSEQFF
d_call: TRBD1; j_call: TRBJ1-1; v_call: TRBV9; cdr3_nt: TGTGCCAGCAGCCTGAGCACACAGGGGGGGACTGAAGCTTTCTTT; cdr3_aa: CASSLSTQGGTEAFF
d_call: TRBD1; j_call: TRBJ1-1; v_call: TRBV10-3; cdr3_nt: TGTGCCATCAGTGAGGTTACAGGGGACACTGAAGCTTTCTTT; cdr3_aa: CAISEVTGDTEAFF
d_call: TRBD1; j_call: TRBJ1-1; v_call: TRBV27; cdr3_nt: TGTGCCAGCGGACAGGGGTACACTGAAGCTTTCTTT; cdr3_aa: CASGQGYTEAFF
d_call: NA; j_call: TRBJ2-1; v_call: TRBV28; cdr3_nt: TGTGCCAGCAGTCGAGGGCGGGGACAGCCCTACAATGAGCAGTTCTTC; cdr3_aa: CASSRGRGQPYNEQFF
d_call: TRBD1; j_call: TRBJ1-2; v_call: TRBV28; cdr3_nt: TGTGCCAGCAGGGTAACGGACAGGGATGGCTACACCTTC; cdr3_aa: CASRVTDRDGYTF
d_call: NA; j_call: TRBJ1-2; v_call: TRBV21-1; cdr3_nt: TGTGCCAGCAGCAAAGCTGGAGAGTATGGCTACACCTTC; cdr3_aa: CASSKAGEYGYTF
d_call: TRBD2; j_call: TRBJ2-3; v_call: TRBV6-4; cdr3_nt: TGTGCCAGCAGTGACGAAGCGGGGGGGAGCACAGATACGCAGTATTTT; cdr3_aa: CASSDEAGGSTDTQYF
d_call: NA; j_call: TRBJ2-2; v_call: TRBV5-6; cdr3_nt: TGTGCCAGCAGCTTGAGCCCGGGGATGGACGCGAACACCGGGGAGCTGTTTTTT; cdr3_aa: CASSLSPGMDANTGELFF
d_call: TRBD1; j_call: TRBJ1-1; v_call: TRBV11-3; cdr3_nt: TGTGCCAGCAGCTTATCAGGGGGCTACACTGAAGCTTTCTTT; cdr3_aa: CASSLSGGYTEAFF
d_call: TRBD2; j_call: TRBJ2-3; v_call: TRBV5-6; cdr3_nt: TGTGCCAGCAGCTTGTGGGGGGGAGTATACAGCCCAGATACGCAGTATTTT; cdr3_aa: CASSLWGGVYSPDTQYF
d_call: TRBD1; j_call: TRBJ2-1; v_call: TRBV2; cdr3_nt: TGTGCCAGCAGTATAGAACAGGGGGCGATATTCTTC; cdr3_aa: CASSIEQGAIFF